The following is a T cell receptor beta chain sequence with its context. What antigen it recognizes has not been identified. Base quality data are lacking; no much larger clone is found one base away. The entry originates in a study of cytomegalovirus exposure and HLA in healthy donors (dated by TCRdb to about 2017). Concerning the study at large: An earlier analysis of 587 of the donors reported more than 250 Gb of sequence data and some 120 million unique TCR beta sequences from roughly 200 million T cells. About 300 gigabases of sequencing data and around 80 million unique TCR sequences made up an early release that covered 500 to 700 HLA-typed donors. The genetic ancestry cluster associated with self-reported Caucasian donors included around four fifths of the approximately 430 genotyped donors. The study aimed to test whether signatures of past pathogen exposure could be identified by cataloging public T cell receptors. Using immunosequencing, the study profiled T cell repertoires from fewer than 850 subjects and related those repertoires to cytomegalovirus serostatus. In addition to the first cohort of 666 subjects, a separate validation cohort of under 150 different subjects was used. The study combined high-throughput TCR immunosequencing, statistical association of individual TCRs with disease status, and machine learning to predict cytomegalovirus infection status. In a later analysis, previously published TCR beta repertoires from roughly 710 donors were re-analyzed and high-resolution HLA genotyping was added so that TCR occurrence patterns could be studied. In the later analysis, no new phenotypic data were used to find candidate immune exposures; instead, reliance was placed on TCR beta sequences and their occurrence across donors. An earlier analysis of approximately 580 of the donors used high-throughput TCR beta sequencing to judge whether each TCR beta V gene segment behaved as functional or pseudogenic. Donor age, sex, ethnicity and CMV serostatus were collected together with the repertoire data. In a later genetic analysis, genome-wide SNP genotypes for about 55% of the 666 donors were used, and that subset was treated as a discovery cohort. Every repertoire in the discovery cohort had been generated on one and the same sequencing platform. HLA typing included class I and class II loci at four-digit resolution. The number of typed donors differed by locus: about 620-630 for A, B, C, DRB1 and DQB1; approximately 540 for DQA1; around 610 for DPA1; and about 450 for DPB1. Roughly five DR-DQ haplotypes were treated as single units for association and clustering because of strong linkage in the cohort. On average, about 200,000 unique TCR beta nucleotide sequences were sequenced per donor among 398 genotyped donors of the cohort, with 15% to 20% of those sequences being non-productive. Summary of the overall study and its limitations: In a later analysis, HLA-associated TCR beta chains showed more clonal expansion and lower generation probabilities than non-associated chains that were equally common. A total of roughly 160 TCR beta chains were listed by the study as associated with cytomegalovirus. In a later analysis, some 18,000 TCR beta sequences were associated with specific HLA alleles at a false discovery rate of 0.05. In both the original and validation cohorts, the classifier was reported to diagnose cytomegalovirus status with high specificity and sensitivity. For the cohort, immune exposure information was limited to CMV serostatus. Because the 87-base-pair reads could not distinguish some IMGT-functional V segments, including TRBV6-2 and TRBV6-3, those segments were excluded. Several of the top co-occurrence clusters appeared to be linked to parvovirus B19, influenza, CMV and Epstein-Barr virus, according to a later analysis. A cluster of highly shared sequence variants was judged likely to be a technical artifact of the sequencing pipeline. Linkage disequilibrium might explain the correlated functional status among segregating V segments, but an unknown experimental factor could not be ruled out. When HLA alleles, especially DR and DQ, strongly co-occurred, attributing TCR associations to individual alleles was difficult. In a later analysis, TCR association rates were found to vary across HLA loci, with the most associated TCRs seen for DRB1 alleles and the fewest for HLA-C alleles. This cohort had only TCR beta chains sequenced, and the lack of alpha or paired-chain data limited which features could be detected. A further reported finding was that TCR beta sequences accurately predicted the HLA-A and HLA-B alleles for most subjects in the first cohort. A later genetic analysis associated a missense DCLRE1C variant with V-gene and J-gene trimming of TCR beta chains, and an independent cohort replicated the association. The authors suggested that the approach could potentially be extended to other disease states and immunological phenotypes. According to a later analysis, most CMV-associated TCR beta chains appeared to be HLA-restricted, and the HLA associations seemed to be driven largely by CMV exposure. Because HLA typing was missing for some donors at each locus, association tests included only the typed subset. Because counts were too low, some 16 rarely observed V segments, including chromosome 9 orphons, were excluded from the earlier analysis of a few hundred of the donors. Presence/absence analyses assumed roughly uniform sequencing depth across donors, an assumption that may not hold. In a later genetic analysis, fewer N-insertions in productive TCRs were reported among donors in an Asian-associated ancestry cluster than the roughly 700-donor mean. Across donors, most TCR sequences were observed very rarely, whereas some public TCRs were present in many individuals. In vitro tests confirmed that three of the cytomegalovirus-associated TCR beta chains recognize cytomegalovirus antigens. In an earlier analysis of some 540 of the donors, most TCR beta V segments appeared in productive rearrangements about 90% or about 30% of the time, broadly matching IMGT annotations.

In total, just over 650 healthy bone marrow donors made up the cohort. Cohort members were all nominally healthy when sampled, although unrecorded immune exposures were likely present. The donor was CMV seropositive and belonged to the group of 250 to 350 seropositive cohort members. Each donor provided a peripheral blood sample, and peripheral blood mononuclear cells were used for TCR beta sequencing. Genomic DNA was extracted from the blood cell samples with the Qiagen DNeasy Blood Extraction Kit. V and J are truncated by 5 bases and 1 base respectively, leaving an intervening sequence of 9 bases. The CDR3 holds 13 amino acids from the cysteine to the phenylalanine. CDR3 DNA is the only sequence kept; it has 39 bases, read in frame from the first base. CDR1 LNHDA and CDR2 SQIVND are derived from the germline V gene (reference sequence). Libraries were prepared through the immunoSEQ multiplex PCR assay. For the multiplex PCR, a mixture combining 60 forward primers for TCR Vbeta segments and 13 reverse primers for TCR Jbeta segments was used. A multiplex PCR assay on genomic DNA amplified the CDR3 region of rearranged TCR beta genes. The amplified TCR beta libraries were sequenced on the Illumina HiSeq System as 87-base-pair reads. From the authors' description of their analysis: Across the 670 or so repertoires, a later analysis counted 80 million or so unique TCR beta chains, some 11 million of which were shared by at least two donors. A nearest-neighbor algorithm error-corrected the raw reads and collapsed the reads into unique sequences, merging closely related sequences to remove PCR and sequencing errors. CDR3 sequences were aligned to IMGT reference sequences to assign V, D and J gene segments. Each retained sequence needed at least a six-nucleotide match to both a V gene segment and a J gene segment. Rearrangements were called productive when the CDR3 lacked stop codons and stayed in frame with V and J; all others were non-productive. Following IMGT convention, CDR3 was defined as the stretch from the second conserved V-encoded cysteine up to the conserved J-encoded phenylalanine. The earlier analysis of about 610 of the donors excluded sequences that lacked an unambiguous match to a single V gene segment. In an earlier analysis of several hundred of the donors, V segments were called functional above 56.7% productive rearrangements and were called segregating when the between-donor standard deviation exceeded 5%. A statistical classification framework was built to diagnose cytomegalovirus status from the catalog of TCR beta chain sequences. In a later analysis, TCR nucleotide sequences were compared against IMGT/GENE-DB human TR gene sequences so that V and J genes could be assigned. A later analysis assigned CDR3 sequences and most-parsimonious VDJ recombination scenarios with the TCRdist pipeline. In a later analysis, every TCR beta chain was defined by the combination of its CDR3 amino acid sequence and its V-gene family, and reads without a unique V-gene family were dropped. To address suspected cross-contamination and a sequencing artifact, a later analysis removed roughly 580 highly shared, low-generation-probability nucleotide sequences. In a later analysis, a clonal expansion index was calculated for each public chain from normalized within-repertoire ranks of inferred template counts. In a later analysis, generation probabilities were computed using a VDJ recombination model fitted to out-of-frame rearrangements, and the results were checked against IGoR. Hypergeometric tests were used in a later analysis to score TCR-TCR, TCR-HLA and TCR-CMV co-occurrence, with a repertoire-size bias correction applied to the TCR pairs. False discovery rates were estimated in a later analysis by permuting HLA or CMV assignments 20 times. In a later analysis, co-occurring TCRs were grouped using DBSCAN, with TCRdist sequence similarity added in when clustering inside HLA-allele-positive subsets. Repertoires with fewer than 30,000 or more than 120,000 public chains were left out of co-occurrence clustering, as were five repertoires with anomalous nucleotide sharing. As stored in TCRdb, this immuneACCESS dataset retains in-frame rearrangements with V and J assigned. A fraction of the clones does not appear; measured against another copy, unresolved V genes explain less than half of the discrepancy, and the remainder lacks a known reason. V, J and clone size were drawn from that table, and D and trimming were deduced from the DNA. Here the sample has over 200,000 clones; about 70% occur a single time. 2.6% of the sample goes to the ten largest clones.

This receptor was identified in a man aged 40-49 years in good health and CMV-seropositive. Specimen: PBMCs. The chain uses TRBV19 and TRBJ2-7; a tentative D call is TRBD2 (5 bases match). This receptor carries the CDR3 CASSREGSYEQYF. The nucleotide sequence reads as follows: TGTGCCAGTAGTCGAGAGGGTTCCTACGAGCAGTACTTC.